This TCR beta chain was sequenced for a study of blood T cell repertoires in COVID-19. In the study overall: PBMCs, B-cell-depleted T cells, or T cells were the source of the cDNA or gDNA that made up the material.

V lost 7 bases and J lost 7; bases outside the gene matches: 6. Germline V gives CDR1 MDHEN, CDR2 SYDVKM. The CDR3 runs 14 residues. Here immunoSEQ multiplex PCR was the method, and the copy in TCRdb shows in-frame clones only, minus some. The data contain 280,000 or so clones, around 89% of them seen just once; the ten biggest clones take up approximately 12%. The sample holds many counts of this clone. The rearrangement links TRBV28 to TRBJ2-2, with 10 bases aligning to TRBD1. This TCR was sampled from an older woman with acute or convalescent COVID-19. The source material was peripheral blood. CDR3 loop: CASTPGQGSGELFF. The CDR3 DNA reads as TGTGCCAGCACCCCGGGACAGGGGAGCGGGGAGCTGTTTTTT. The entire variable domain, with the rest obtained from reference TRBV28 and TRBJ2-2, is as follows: DVKVTQSSRYLVKRTGEKVFLECVQDMDHENMFWYRQDPGLGLRLIYFSYDVKMKEKGDIPEGYSVSREKKERFSLILESASTNQTSMYLCASTPGQGSGELFFGEGSRLTVL.